The rows below give T cell receptor beta chains drawn from one sample of a study of post-analysis software for immune sequencing data. Using its own MiXCR run on the PCR reads, TCRdb lists one record per CDR3 protein. This sample has about half a million distinct CDR3 sequences, with around 40% found just once. Sequencing input: blood. These receptors were collected from a girl between 5 and 17 years old with multiple sclerosis. Each CDR3 is given with its conserved first and last residue. Fields, in order: CDR3 protein, V gene.

CDR3: CSAKKAGGSHEQYF
V: TRBV20-1

CDR3: CASSQDGWRDTYEQYF
V: TRBV4-1

CDR3: CASSYGGRAKNIQYF
V: TRBV6-2/TRBV6-3

CDR3: CASSLEGGNTEAFF
V: TRBV5-1

CDR3: CASSLAREGGWFF
V: TRBV12-3/TRBV12-4

CDR3: CATSRDRAHSYNEQFF
V: TRBV15

CDR3: CASSRDRVYGYTF
V: TRBV6-2/TRBV6-3

CDR3: CASRLRPYEQYF
V: TRBV12-3/TRBV12-4

CDR3: CSASSGPNGYTF
V: TRBV20-1

CDR3: CAIVRASYEQYF
V: TRBV7-2

CDR3: CASREDRGRTDTQYF
V: TRBV28

CDR3: CASSPGGRESNQPQHF
V: TRBV28

CDR3: CASRFGGSYNEQFF
V: TRBV7-3

CDR3: CASSGLDGVVGTQYF
V: TRBV7-9

CDR3: CASTPGWDTQYF
V: TRBV12-3/TRBV12-4

CDR3: CNGGEDVLTF
V: TRBV7-9

CDR3: CASTVTAGGPYEQYF
V: TRBV7-2

CDR3: CSARDLGGTAGSYEQYF
V: TRBV20-1

CDR3: CSARPMSAGGYNEQFF
V: TRBV20-1

CDR3: CASRPGTSGRAETQYF
V: TRBV5-1

CDR3: CAWRVAGNHEQYF
V: TRBV30

CDR3: CASSPRTSGMATYNEQFF
V: TRBV7-7

CDR3: CSVTGANEKLFF
V: TRBV29-1

CDR3: CASSLVRGPNYEQYF
V: TRBV28

CDR3: CSVQLPTSGYNEPFF
V: TRBV29-1

CDR3: CASSERVNNYGYTF
V: TRBV2

CDR3: CSVNRGDTGELFF
V: TRBV29-1

CDR3: CASSLEQNGGHYEQYF
V: TRBV5-1

CDR3: CSARGDTGTGYEQYF
V: TRBV20-1

CDR3: CASSLTTVGAREQYF
V: TRBV7-9

CDR3: CASSLEQDGTDTQYF
V: TRBV5-1

CDR3: CASKYRVTADTQYF
V: TRBV5-1

CDR3: CASSLYGQSNSPLHF
V: TRBV27

CDR3: CSARALAGASSSYKEQFF
V: TRBV20-1

CDR3: CSVELGVETQYF
V: TRBV29-1

CDR3: CASSSPGQGAGDTQYF
V: TRBV11-2

CDR3: CSVTLAFDEQFF
V: TRBV29-1

CDR3: CASSLDPSTQYF
V: TRBV5-1

CDR3: CASSTRTSGSYEQYF
V: TRBV6-5

CDR3: CSARGGVNEKLFF
V: TRBV20-1

CDR3: CSAQGSGELFF
V: TRBV29-1

CDR3: CASSLGLLADTRYF
V: TRBV7-2

CDR3: CSAPPSTSGYQETQYF
V: TRBV20-1

CDR3: CASSRQGAGILADTQYF
V: TRBV6-1

CDR3: CASSPRLRSYEQYF
V: TRBV7-9

CDR3: CAISKEAKETQYF
V: TRBV10-3

CDR3: CSARELAGGYNEQFF
V: TRBV20-1

CDR3: CASSPGTGDRPQHF
V: TRBV6-2/TRBV6-3

CDR3: CSVEDRTGYYGYTF
V: TRBV29-1

CDR3: CASRPAGANSGANVLTF
V: TRBV12-3/TRBV12-4

CDR3: CASSYSGSYNEQFF
V: TRBV6-2/TRBV6-3

CDR3: CSARDPLRPPLHF
V: TRBV20-1